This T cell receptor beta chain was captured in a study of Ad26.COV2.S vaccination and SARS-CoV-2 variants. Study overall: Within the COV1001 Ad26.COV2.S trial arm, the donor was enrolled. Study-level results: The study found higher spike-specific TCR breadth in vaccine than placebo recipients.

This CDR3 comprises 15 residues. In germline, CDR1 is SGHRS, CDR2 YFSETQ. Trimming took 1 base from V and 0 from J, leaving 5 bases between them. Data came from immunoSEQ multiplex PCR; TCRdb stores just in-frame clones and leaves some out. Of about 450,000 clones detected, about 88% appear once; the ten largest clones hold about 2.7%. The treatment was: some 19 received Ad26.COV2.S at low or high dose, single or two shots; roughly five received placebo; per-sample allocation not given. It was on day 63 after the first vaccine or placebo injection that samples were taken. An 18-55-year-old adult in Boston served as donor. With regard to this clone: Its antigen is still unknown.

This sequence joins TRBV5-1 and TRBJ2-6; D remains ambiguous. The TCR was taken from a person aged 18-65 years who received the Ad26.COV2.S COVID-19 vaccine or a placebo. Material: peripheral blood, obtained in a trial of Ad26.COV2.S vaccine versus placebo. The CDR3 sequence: CASSLWGSGANVLTF. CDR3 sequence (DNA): TGCGCCAGCAGCTTGTGGGGCTCTGGGGCCAACGTCCTGACTTTC.